A selection of T cell receptor beta chains follows, all from one sample in a study of T cell repertoires in cytomegalovirus infection. MiXCR, run by TCRdb on the reads, gives a single entry per CDR3 protein. The sample contains about 920,000 distinct CDR3 sequences, roughly 30% of which appear only once. Their antigens remain unidentified. Sample: cultured CD8+ T cells from PBMCs, taken from culture after CMV antigen stimulation. These receptors were obtained from a human donor in good health (CMV status not recorded). Some clones in this sample may be carry-over from other donors' samples. Each CDR3 is given with its conserved first and last residue. A D gene is named only where the DNA matches it firmly. Size is omitted from some rows. Given values are once, few, many or a class for expanded clones.

J,V,size,D,DNA,CDR3
TRBJ2-3,TRBV6-1,many,TRBD1,TGTGCCAGCAGTGAGAGGACAGGGGGCTTAGCTCGGACAGATACGCAGTATTTT,CASSERTGGLARTDTQYF
TRBJ1-2,TRBV12-5,few,NA,TGTGCTAGTCCGCCCAGGGGTCTCTATGGCTACACCTTC,CASPPRGLYGYTF
TRBJ2-5,TRBV29-1,NA,NA,TGTAGCGTTGAGGACCCAAGTCGCCCCCAAGAGACCCAGTACTTC,CSVEDPSRPQETQYF
TRBJ1-1,TRBV6-2/TRBV6-3,few,NA,TGTGCCAGCAGACAGGGCAGACTCATGAACACTGAAGCTTTCTTT,CASRQGRLMNTEAFF
TRBJ1-6,TRBV5-6,few,NA,TGTGCCAGCAGCTGGGGGAGGCCTAGTTCACCCCTCCACTTT,CASSWGRPSSPLHF
TRBJ1-1,TRBV7-2,many,TRBD1,TGTGCCAGCAGCTTAGGCCGGGGACAGACGAACACTGAAGCTTTCTTT,CASSLGRGQTNTEAFF
TRBJ2-7,TRBV7-2,many,TRBD1,TGTGCCAGCAGCTTTTCACCTCCGGGACAGGCCCCGCGGGGCTCCTACGAGCAGTACTTC,CASSFSPPGQAPRGSYEQYF
TRBJ2-3,TRBV6-1,few,NA,TGTGCCAGCAGAGGCGGGTCCCGGGTCGGTACGCAGTATTTT,CASRGGSRVGTQYF
TRBJ2-1,TRBV4-2,NA,TRBD2,TGTGCCAGCAGCCATCCAGCGGGGGGGTGGAATGAGCAGTTCTTC,CASSHPAGGWNEQFF
TRBJ2-3,TRBV20-1,NA,TRBD2,TGCAGTGCAACCCAGCGGGGGAAGTCCACAGATACGCAGTATTTT,CSATQRGKSTDTQYF
TRBJ1-3,TRBV7-2,few,NA,TGTGCCAGCAGCCCGGTTTGGTCTAGGAAGGTGAACACCATATATTTT,CASSPVWSRKVNTIYF
TRBJ1-5,TRBV2,NA,NA,TGTGCCAGCAGTCCGGGCCCGCGTGGGGCCCAGCATTTT,CASSPGPRGAQHF
TRBJ1-5,TRBV6-8,NA,NA,TGTGCCAGCGCCGACAGTTATAGCAATCAGCCCCAGCATTTT,CASADSYSNQPQHF
TRBJ2-1,TRBV15,NA,TRBD2,TGTGCCACCAGCACCCCGGGACTAGCGGGGGGATCATACAATGAGCAGTTCTTC,CATSTPGLAGGSYNEQFF
TRBJ1-1,TRBV6-2/TRBV6-3,few,NA,TGTGCCAGCAGTTGGGGGTGGTCCACTGAAGCTTTCTTT,CASSWGWSTEAFF
TRBJ2-7,TRBV7-9,NA,NA,TGTGCCAGCAGCTTAACGGAGGAAACCTACGAGCAGTACTTC,CASSLTEETYEQYF
TRBJ1-3,TRBV6-5,NA,TRBD1,TGTGCCAGCAGTCCCCCGGGACAGGGCGTGTTTCTAGACACCATATATTTT,CASSPPGQGVFLDTIYF
TRBJ1-5,TRBV27,few,NA,TGTGCCAGCAGTCCGGAGGGCCGTCGTAGCAATCAGCCCCAGCATTTT,CASSPEGRRSNQPQHF
TRBJ1-1,TRBV6-1,NA,NA,TGTGCCAGCAGTGAAGGACAAAGTGGGACTGAAGCTTTCTTT,CASSEGQSGTEAFF
TRBJ2-5,TRBV20-1,few,NA,TGCAGTGCTACCAGAGAGCTGTCCCAAGAGACCCAGTACTTC,CSATRELSQETQYF
TRBJ2-2,TRBV5-4,many,NA,TGTGCCAGCAGCTTCGAACACCCGAACACCGGGGAGCTGTTTTTT,CASSFEHPNTGELFF
TRBJ1-4,TRBV12-3/TRBV12-4,NA,TRBD1,TGTGCCAGCAGAGGACAGGAGGAAAAACTGTTTTTT,CASRGQEEKLFF
TRBJ2-3,TRBV7-6,few,NA,TGTGCCAGCAGCCCGCTTACAGGTTCCCGGGCCACAGATACGCAGTATTTT,CASSPLTGSRATDTQYF
TRBJ2-2,TRBV20-1,NA,TRBD1,TGCAGTGCCTCAGGGGGGACAGGGGCCATGAACACCGGGGAGCTGTTTTTT,CSASGGTGAMNTGELFF
TRBJ2-2,TRBV6-2/TRBV6-3,NA,NA,TGTGCCAGCACGCACGGCGGGGAGCTGTTTTTT,CASTHGGELFF
TRBJ2-5,TRBV6-1,NA,NA,TGTGCCAGCACCGAGGGACATTATGGTGTGGAGACCCAGTACTTC,CASTEGHYGVETQYF
TRBJ2-5,TRBV4-3,NA,NA,TGCGCCAGCAGCCAAGATCGCCTAGCGCGAAAGACCCAGTACTTC,CASSQDRLARKTQYF
TRBJ1-2,TRBV20-1,many,TRBD1,TGCAGTGCGCCGGGCAGGGGGAAAAACTATGGCTACACCTTC,CSAPGRGKNYGYTF
TRBJ1-4,TRBV4-3,NA,NA,TGCGCCAGCAGCCAAGATCCGGGGGCGCGTGCTAATGAAAAACTGTTTTTT,CASSQDPGARANEKLFF
TRBJ1-1,TRBV4-1,NA,NA,TGCGCCGAAGCACTTGCAGGACGAATGAACACTGAAGCTTTCTTT,CAEALAGRMNTEAFF
TRBJ1-2,TRBV7-9,few,TRBD1,TGTGCCAGCAGCTACGACAGGGCGGATGGCTACACCTTC,CASSYDRADGYTF
TRBJ2-2,TRBV7-2,few,NA,TGTGCCAGCAGCCCCTCAGGCAGGGAGGACACCGGGGAGCTGTTTTTT,CASSPSGREDTGELFF
TRBJ2-1,TRBV20-1,NA,NA,TGCAGTGTGAGTAGCAGCTCCTACAATGAGCAGTTCTTC,CSVSSSSYNEQFF
TRBJ2-1,TRBV27,NA,TRBD1,TGTGCCAGTAGTTCCCCTTGGGGACAGGGGATCACTGAGCAGTTCTTC,CASSSPWGQGITEQFF
TRBJ2-5,TRBV10-3,few,TRBD1,TGTGCCATCAGTGCCCCGGACAGGGAGTCGAAAGAGACCCAGTACTTC,CAISAPDRESKETQYF
TRBJ1-2,TRBV2,NA,TRBD1,TGTGCCAGCAGTCCCGAGGGGGCTAGGAGTGGCTACACCTTC,CASSPEGARSGYTF
TRBJ2-2,TRBV7-9,few,TRBD1,TGTGCCAGCAGCCCGGCCGGACAGGCCTGGCCCCGGACCGGGGAGCTGTTTTTT,CASSPAGQAWPRTGELFF
TRBJ1-5,TRBV27,few,TRBD1,TGTGCCAGCAGTGTACAGGGGTACAATCAGCCCCAGCATTTT,CASSVQGYNQPQHF
TRBJ2-3,TRBV24-1,NA,NA,TGTGCCACCAGTGGCGGGCGGACAGCTCTAGGAGATACGCAGTATTTT,CATSGGRTALGDTQYF
TRBJ2-1,TRBV6-7,NA,TRBD1,TGTGCCAGCAGTGCCCGGGACAGGTTTACCCGGTACAATGAGCAGTTCTTC,CASSARDRFTRYNEQFF